This is a list of T cell receptor beta chains from one sample in a study of blood T cell repertoires in COVID-19. Method: immunoSEQ multiplex PCR; TCRdb's copy keeps in-frame clones and lacks some. Of approximately 310,000 clones listed, approximately 85% were seen once; the top ten hold roughly 2%. Material for sequencing was PBMCs or T cells enriched from blood (not recorded which). These receptors were obtained from a man aged 25 to 45 who had recovered from COVID-19. CDR3s leave out the opening cysteine and the closing phenylalanine or tryptophan. The D gene is left open where the match is weak.

J | length | V | D | CDR3
TRBJ2-3 | 17 | TRBV4-2 | . | ASSQDLSSGGPFTDTQY
TRBJ1-1 | 11 | TRBV27 | . | ASRGEMNTEAF
TRBJ2-3 | 16 | TRBV10-3 | TRBD2 | AIRGGTSGADGPDTQY
TRBJ1-1 | 13 | TRBV11-2 | . | ASSLGEALNTEAF
TRBJ1-1 | 12 | TRBV19 | . | ASSIPRLSPEAF
TRBJ2-7 | 14 | TRBV6-5 | . | ASSYGAAGRTYEQY
TRBJ2-1 | 11 | TRBV12-3/TRBV12-4 | . | ASSEASYNEQF
TRBJ1-6 | 15 | TRBV5-1 | . | ASSLQLSGQGGSPLH
TRBJ2-1 | 15 | TRBV19 | TRBD1 | ASSTLVGTGVSNEQF
TRBJ1-5 | 10 | TRBV12-3/TRBV12-4 | . | ASAQANQPQH
TRBJ1-3 | 19 | TRBV24-1 | TRBD1 | ATKGTRAGTGDGASGNTIY
TRBJ2-1 | 15 | TRBV5-6 | . | ASSLAFERSSYNEQF